The entry below describes one TCR beta chain. Other DNA sequences within the sample encode an identical CDR3. This record comes from a study of shared clonotypes between healthy human individuals. Repertoires were generated with immunoSEQ multiplex PCR, while TCRdb's copy carries only in-frame clones and drops some. The repertoire holds approximately 1.5 million clones, with approximately 98.5% as singletons. This receptor was taken from a man under 40 in good health. The sequencing sample was made of naive CD4+ T cells sorted from blood. Subset indicated: CD45RA+ positively selected.

This chain's CDR3 is CASSLNTGELFF. The DNA of the CDR3 is TGTGCCAGCAGTTTGAACACCGGGGAGCTGTTTTTT. The rearrangement links TRBV28 to TRBJ2-2; D not resolved. This CDR3 has 12 residues. CDR1 and CDR2 from the germline V gene are MDHEN and SYDVKM. The V and J ends lost 3 bases and 1 base respectively, with 0 bases between them.